The clone carrying this T cell receptor beta chain has only a few counts. Germline-derived CDR1 and CDR2 are WSHSY and SAAADI. The V and J ends lost 0 bases and 1 base, in that order; junction bases with no gene match: 9. This CDR3 has 18 residues. This sample stems from a study of T-cell reconstitution after alpha-beta-depleted transplantation in children. The authors prepared the TCRbeta library with unique molecular identifiers. One entry per CDR3 protein, called by TCRdb with MiXCR from the PCR reads. The sample carries 200,000 to 250,000 distinct CDR3 sequences, roughly 10% recorded once. The starting material was PBMCs from the stem cell graft donor, obtained from the stem cell graft. The sequence was collected from a human donor who donated a stem cell graft to a child with acute lymphoblastic leukemia. The chain couples TRBV10-2 to TRBJ1-1; 9 bases are shared with TRBD1. CDR3 in DNA: TGCGCCAGCAGTGAGTCAGTACGGGACAGGGATCAGAACACTGAAGCTTTCTTT. It yields the protein CASSESVRDRDQNTEAFF.